A selection of T cell receptor beta chains follows, all from one sample in a study of blood T cell repertoires in COVID-19. Sequenced by immunoSEQ multiplex PCR; TCRdb stores in-frame clones only, minus some. The sample comprises 150,000 to 200,000 clones, 60% to 85% of which are singletons, and roughly 2.8% rests with the top ten. Input material: peripheral blood. The source is an older man with acute or convalescent COVID-19. Each CDR3 is given with its conserved first and last residue. The D gene is left open where the match is weak. Clone size is shown for a subset of rows, as once, few, many or a class of expanded clone.

>TRBD2|TRBV6-5|.|TRBJ2-1
TGTGCCAGCACTAAACCGGGACTAGTCAATGAGCAGTTCTTC
CASTKPGLVNEQFF
>.|TRBV27|.|TRBJ2-7
TGTGCCAGCAGCTCCTCATCAGGGTTCGAGCAGTACTTC
CASSSSSGFEQYF
>TRBD2|TRBV5-1|.|TRBJ2-5
TGCGCCAGCAGCCCGGGGGGTCGAGAGACCCAGTACTTC
CASSPGGRETQYF
>TRBD1|TRBV19|.|TRBJ2-1
TGTGCCACATCTCGACAGGGGCCCAGCTCCTACAATGAGCAGTTCTTC
CATSRQGPSSYNEQFF
>TRBD1|TRBV28|.|TRBJ1-1
TGTGCCAGCAGACTTCCAGGGGGGAGCGTAGCTTTCTTT
CASRLPGGSVAFF
>.|TRBV3-1/TRBV3-2|few|TRBJ1-2
TGTGCCAGCAGTAGCGGGGGCTATGGCTACACCTTC
CASSSGGYGYTF
>.|TRBV30|.|TRBJ2-7
TGTGCCTGGAGGGCGGAATATGGCGAGCAGTACTTC
CAWRAEYGEQYF
>TRBD1|TRBV5-5|few|TRBJ1-5
TGTGCCAGCAGCGGCGGGGACAGGGACTTGGGGGAGCCCCAGCATTTT
CASSGGDRDLGEPQHF
>TRBD1|TRBV6-1|.|TRBJ2-1
TGTGCCAGCAGTGAAGACAGGGGGGTCAGCAATGAGCAGTTCTTC
CASSEDRGVSNEQFF
>TRBD2|TRBV9|.|TRBJ2-7
TGTGCCAGCATCGTCTCCTCTAGCGGGGTCGCCTACGAGCAGTACTTC
CASIVSSSGVAYEQYF
>.|TRBV28|.|TRBJ1-5
TGTGCCAGCAGTTTAGGGCAGGAAGCGCCCCAGCATTTT
CASSLGQEAPQHF
>TRBD1|TRBV30|.|TRBJ1-6
TGTGCCTGGAACCGGGACAGGGATTCACCCCTCCACTTT
CAWNRDRDSPLHF
>.|TRBV19|few|TRBJ1-2
TGTGCCAGTAGTATAGCGTACGAATCGGATGGCTACACCTTC
CASSIAYESDGYTF
>TRBD2|TRBV2|.|TRBJ2-2
TGTGCCAGCAGTGAGGAGCGGGGGATCGCCGGGGAGCTGTTTTTT
CASSEERGIAGELFF
>TRBD1|TRBV2|.|TRBJ2-5
TGTGCCAGCAGCCGACAGGGTCAAGCGACCCAGTACTTC
CASSRQGQATQYF
>TRBD2|TRBV28|.|TRBJ2-1
TGTGCCAGCAGCCGCCAGAAGTCTAGCGGGACAGACAATGAGCAGTTCTTC
CASSRQKSSGTDNEQFF
>TRBD1|TRBV27|.|TRBJ2-1
TGTGCCAGCAGCCCGGGACAGGGGACCAACAATGAGCAGTTCTTC
CASSPGQGTNNEQFF
>TRBD2|TRBV5-1|few|TRBJ2-1
TGCGCCAGCAGCTTAAGGGCTAGCGGGGGGCCCCTCGAGCAGTTCTTC
CASSLRASGGPLEQFF
>TRBD1|TRBV6-6|few|TRBJ1-5
TGTGCCAGCAGTACCGCCTCCACTACAGGGGGCCAGCCCCAGCATTTT
CASSTASTTGGQPQHF
>TRBD1|TRBV4-2|once|TRBJ1-5
TGTGCCAGCAGCCATGGACAGGGCGAAGGAGCAGCCCAGCATTTT
CASSHGQGEGAAQHF
>TRBD2|TRBV11-3|.|TRBJ2-7
TGTGCCAGCAGTCGCGGGAGGGGTTCCTACGAGCAGTACTTC
CASSRGRGSYEQYF
>.|TRBV28|.|TRBJ1-6
TGTGCCAGCAGTTTAGGAGGGGCCTATAATTCACCCCTCCACTTT
CASSLGGAYNSPLHF
>TRBD1|TRBV9|.|TRBJ2-5
TGTGCCAGCAGCGTCGAAGACAGGGGACGGAAAGAGACCCAGTACTTC
CASSVEDRGRKETQYF
>.|TRBV28|.|TRBJ1-3
TGTGCCAGCAGCGGAGGGGTGGGTAACACCATATATTTT
CASSGGVGNTIYF
>TRBD1|TRBV5-4|.|TRBJ2-3
TGTGCCAGCAGCCAACAGGGGGTAAGCACAGATACGCAGTATTTT
CASSQQGVSTDTQYF
>.|TRBV29-1|.|TRBJ2-3
TGCAGCGTATCTAAGGGGGGGAGCACAGATACGCAGTATTTT
CSVSKGGSTDTQYF
>TRBD2|TRBV7-8|.|TRBJ2-5
TGTGCCAGCAGCTTAGTCCCAGCGGGAGCCCAACGGGAGACCCAGTACTTC
CASSLVPAGAQRETQYF
>.|TRBV9|.|TRBJ1-3
TGTGCCAGCAGCGTAACGGAACAGGTTGGAAACACCATATATTTT
CASSVTEQVGNTIYF
>.|TRBV12-3/TRBV12-4|.|TRBJ1-5
TGTGCCAGCAGTTTGGGGGGAGGGCGGCCCCAGCATTTT
CASSLGGGRPQHF
>TRBD2|TRBV27|.|TRBJ2-5
TGTGCCAGCAGAGCTAGCGGGAGAGCCAGGGAGACCCAGTACTTC
CASRASGRARETQYF
>.|TRBV10-3|few|TRBJ2-6
TGTGCCATCAGTGCAGGGGTGGGAGTTGGGGCCAACGTCCTGACTTTC
CAISAGVGVGANVLTF
>TRBD2|TRBV2|.|TRBJ2-3
TGTGCCAGCAGCGGACTAGCGGATAACACAGATACGCAGTATTTT
CASSGLADNTDTQYF
>.|TRBV30|.|TRBJ1-5
TGTGCCTGGAGTAGAGAGCAGGGCAATCAGCCCCAGCATTTT
CAWSREQGNQPQHF
>.|TRBV5-5|.|TRBJ2-5
TGTGCCAGCAGCCGAGGAGGGAAAGAGACCCAGTACTTC
CASSRGGKETQYF
>.|TRBV7-2|.|TRBJ2-7
TGTGCCAGCAGCCCCTACCGCGACAGCTACGAGCAGTACTTC
CASSPYRDSYEQYF
>.|TRBV5-1|.|TRBJ1-1
TGCGCCAGCAGAACGACAGTCGGCACTGAAGCTTTCTTT
CASRTTVGTEAFF
>TRBD1|TRBV7-9|.|TRBJ2-5
TGTGCCAGCAGCAAAGGACAGGGGAAAGAGACCCAGTACTTC
CASSKGQGKETQYF
>TRBD1|TRBV7-2|.|TRBJ1-2
TGTGCCAGCAGCCCCCTCCGGGGTTTGACAGGGTGGCGTTATGGCTACACCTTC
CASSPLRGLTGWRYGYTF
>.|TRBV24-1|.|TRBJ2-3
TGTGCCACCAGTGATTCCACGGGAGCAGATACGCAGTATTTT
CATSDSTGADTQYF
>TRBD2|TRBV7-3|.|TRBJ2-5
TGTGCCAGCAGCGAAACTAGCGGGAGGTTTGAGACCCAGTACTTC
CASSETSGRFETQYF
>.|TRBV9|.|TRBJ1-6
TGTGCCAGCAGCGTAGGTCAGGTCAATAATTCACCCCTCCACTTT
CASSVGQVNNSPLHF
>.|TRBV3-1/TRBV3-2|.|TRBJ2-2
TGTGCCAGCAGCCAAGGGGCATCTGCCGGGGAGCTGTTTTTT
CASSQGASAGELFF
>TRBD2|TRBV10-3|.|TRBJ2-3
TGTGCCATCAGTGAAAGGACTAGCGGGAGTACAGATACGCAGTATTTT
CAISERTSGSTDTQYF
>.|TRBV7-6|.|TRBJ1-1
TGTGCCAGCAGCTCCTACAGGGAGATGAACACTGAAGCTTTCTTT
CASSSYREMNTEAFF
>.|TRBV10-3|once|TRBJ2-1
TGTGCCATCAGAAGGGGGGGCGCCGACAATGAGCAGTTCTTC
CAIRRGGADNEQFF
>TRBD1|TRBV5-1|.|TRBJ1-5
TGCGCCAGCCTTGGACAGGGCAATCAGCCCCAGCATTTT
CASLGQGNQPQHF
>TRBD2|TRBV10-1|.|TRBJ2-1
TGCGCCAGCAGGACTAGCGGGAGCTCCTACAATGAGCAGTTCTTC
CASRTSGSSYNEQFF
>.|TRBV4-2|.|TRBJ2-1
TGTGCCAGCAGCCAGTCTAGCTACGATGAGCAGTTCTTC
CASSQSSYDEQFF
>TRBD1|TRBV18|.|TRBJ1-6
TGTGCCAGCTCACCCCCGGGACAGTCGAGGGAAAAAGGTGGTTCACCCCTCCACTTT
CASSPPGQSREKGGSPLHF
>.|TRBV10-3|.|TRBJ1-1
TGTGCCATCAGTGAGAGACACGGGGACATGAACACTGAAGCTTTCTTT
CAISERHGDMNTEAFF
>TRBD1|TRBV5-1|.|TRBJ1-6
TGCGCCAGCAGCTTCGGTTTGACAGGGGGCAATAATTCACCCCTCCACTTT
CASSFGLTGGNNSPLHF